What follows are 16 T cell receptor beta chains derived from one specimen sequenced in a study of T cell responses to AZD1222 COVID-19 vaccine. Generated by immunoSEQ multiplex PCR, the TCRdb table keeps only in-frame clones and is missing some. Of 75,000 to 100,000 clones listed, about 91% are singletons. Source: peripheral blood, taken on day 0 of MenACWY control vaccination. The source is an adult in good health.

The genes are TRBV30 and TRBJ1-6; D call uncertain. There are 13 residues in the CDR3. Germline-derived CDR1 and CDR2 are GTSNPN and SVGIG (reference sequence). V was pared by 1 base and J by 8 bases, with 9 bases between. The CDR3 reads CAWSEEYYSPLHF. The CDR3 bases are TGTGCCTGGAGTGAAGAGTACTATTCACCCCTCCACTTT.

V and J are TRBV19 and TRBJ1-5; 11 nucleotides align to TRBD1. Germline CDR1 reads LNHDA; CDR2 reads SQIVND (reference sequence). The CDR3 is made up of 14 amino acids. J lost 6 bases, V lost 6 bases, and 4 bases had no gene match. The CDR3 DNA reads as TGTGCCAGTAGCGGGACAGGGGGGGTTCAGCCCCAGCATTTT. Translation: CASSGTGGVQPQHF.

The chain couples TRBV25-1 to TRBJ1-1, with D possibly being TRBD1 (5 bases). Trimming took 3 bases from V and 5 from J, leaving 10 bases between them. CDR1 MGHDK and CDR2 SYGVNS come from the germline V gene. This CDR3 is built from 13 residues. The CDR3 protein is CASSEGRGTEAFF. The CDR3 DNA sequence: TGTGCCAGCAGTGAGGGACGGGGGACTGAAGCTTTCTTT.

This sequence joins TRBV11-1 and TRBJ1-1; TRBD1 is a possible D gene (5 bases). The CDR3 totals 15 residues. Trimming took 6 bases from V and 2 from J, leaving 16 bases between them. CDR1 and CDR2 (germline): SGHAT, FQDESV (reference sequence). CDR3: CASSSGTATNTEAFF. CDR3 DNA sequence: TGTGCCAGCAGTTCCGGGACGGCTACTAACACTGAAGCTTTCTTT.

The chain links TRBV30 to TRBJ1-1; no firm D call. The CDR3 runs 11 residues. V was shortened by 3 bases and J by 7 bases, with 9 bases between the two germline ends. CDR1 and CDR2 (germline): GTSNPN, SVGIG (reference sequence). CDR3 sequence (DNA): TGTGCCTGGAGCGACGAAGTTGAAGCTTTCTTT. Translated, it gives CAWSDEVEAFF.

The genes are TRBV4-1 and TRBJ1-3; 7 bases align to TRBD1. Germline CDR1 reads MGHRA; CDR2 reads YSYEKL. Trimming took 1 base from V and 4 from J; bases not matched to a gene: 4. The CDR3 has 15 amino acids. CDR3 residues: CASSQGSGGGNTIYF. CDR3 DNA sequence: TGCGCCAGCAGCCAAGGGTCAGGGGGAGGAAACACCATATATTTT.

The gene calls are TRBV4-3 and TRBJ1-2; D might be TRBD1 (6 bases). Germline V CDR1 and CDR2: LGHNA, YSLEER. V gave up 8 bases and J gave up 4 bases, with 8 bases separating them. The CDR3 has 11 residues. The CDR3 coding sequence is TGCGCCAGCTCCAGGGGCTATGGCTACACCTTC. Its protein is CASSRGYGYTF.

The chain recombines TRBV9 with TRBJ1-5; possible D gene TRBD1, 5 bases. The germline gives CDR1 SGDLS, CDR2 YYNGEE. The CDR3 spans 14 residues. Trimming removed 0 bases from V and 2 bases from J, with 6 bases in between. The CDR3 DNA reads as TGTGCCAGCAGCGTAGGGGACGGCAATCAGCCCCAGCATTTT. As protein: CASSVGDGNQPQHF.

The rearrangement links TRBV6-5 to TRBJ1-5, with a weak D call TRBD1 (6 bases). Germline-derived CDR1 and CDR2 are MNHEY and SVGAGI. The CDR3 length is 12 residues. Trimming left V 7 bases short and J 7 bases short, with 11 bases between. The chain's CDR3 is CASTQGLQPQHF. For the CDR3, the DNA is TGTGCCAGCACCCAGGGGCTGCAGCCCCAGCATTTT.

The chain combines TRBV9 with TRBJ2-2, with 9 nucleotides matching TRBD1. Germline CDR1 SGDLS, CDR2 YYNGEE. The CDR3 loop spans 16 amino acids. V lost 4 bases and J lost 4; bases outside the gene matches: 8. CDR3 sequence: CASSLTGTGTTGELFF. CDR3 DNA: TGTGCCAGCAGCCTGACCGGGACAGGGACCACCGGGGAGCTGTTTTTT. The variable domain in full, completed from reference TRBV9 and TRBJ2-2, reads DSGVTQTPKHLITATGQRVTLRCSPRSGDLSVYWYQQSLDQGLQFLIQYYNGEERAKGNILERFSAQQFPDLHSELNLSSLELGDSALYFCASSLTGTGTTGELFFGEGSRLTVL.

The chain is built from TRBV9 and TRBJ2-3; D possibly uses TRBD1 or TRBD2 (5 bases each). The V end lost 1 base, the J end lost 4 bases, and 10 bases lay between the germline ends. Germline V lookup: CDR1 SGDLS, CDR2 YYNGEE. This CDR3 contains 14 residues. CDR3 protein: CASSVRTGPDTQYF. DNA of the CDR3: TGTGCCAGCAGCGTAAGGACGGGGCCAGATACGCAGTATTTT.

The chain uses TRBV28 and TRBJ1-6, with D perhaps TRBD1 (6 bases). V lost 4 bases, J lost 11 bases, and 18 bases lay in between. From germline, CDR1 is MDHEN and CDR2 SYDVKM. The CDR3 runs 15 residues. The CDR3 loop reads CASSSLTEGVTPLHF. The CDR3 nucleotides are TGTGCCAGCAGTTCGCTGACAGAGGGGGTTACACCCCTCCACTTT.

This clone was counted a few times. The V gene is TRBV4-2, the J gene TRBJ1-6; no clear D gene. V was clipped by 1 base and J by 8 bases, with 15 bases between them. The V gene's germline CDR1 is LGHNA and CDR2 YNFKEQ. The CDR3 consists of 16 residues. The DNA for the CDR3 is TGTGCCAGCAGCCAAGTGGGCAGTTTCCCTGATTCACCCCTCCACTTT. The encoded protein is CASSQVGSFPDSPLHF.

This chain joins TRBV18 and TRBJ1-6, with 8 bases matching TRBD1. V dropped 3 bases and J dropped 9; count of bases not matched to a gene: 7. CDR3 size: 15 residues. Germline loops: CDR1 KGHSH, CDR2 LQKENI. CDR3 sequence: CASSPGQGEGSPLHF. As DNA, the CDR3 is TGTGCCAGCTCACCTGGACAGGGAGAGGGTTCACCCCTCCACTTT.

This rearrangement joins TRBV6-2 or TRBV6-3 to TRBJ2-5; D tentatively fits TRBD1 or TRBD2 (5 bases each). Looked up from germline, CDR1 is MNHEY and CDR2 is SVGEGT. V lost 6 bases to trimming and J lost 5 bases, with 16 bases between them. The CDR3 spans 14 residues. The CDR3 region has the DNA TGTGCCAGCAGCTCCACGAGGGGTCATGAGACCCAGTACTTC. Translated, it gives CASSSTRGHETQYF.

The chain employs TRBV2 and TRBJ2-5, with 11 bases matching TRBD1. With V trimmed by 6 bases and J by 2 bases, 5 bases remained unmatched. The CDR3 has 15 residues. Germline CDR1 and CDR2: SNHLY and FYNNEI. This chain's CDR3 is CASRGQGVWQETQYF. CDR3 coding DNA: TGTGCCAGCAGGGGACAGGGGGTATGGCAAGAGACCCAGTACTTC.